This T cell receptor beta chain came from a study of cytomegalovirus exposure and HLA in healthy donors. Points from the study as a whole: Information on immune exposure was restricted to one variable (CMV serostatus).

The germline CDR1 and CDR2 sequences are SGDLS and YYNGEE. The CDR3 loop spans 14 amino acids. Trimming took 4 bases from V and 2 from J, leaving 12 bases between them. Primers for the PCR totalled 60 Vbeta and 13 Jbeta. Data came from immunoSEQ multiplex PCR; TCRdb stores just in-frame clones and leaves some out. This table holds under 60,000 clones. As for this clone: Its antigen is as yet unknown.

What was sequenced was PBMCs. The chain has TRBV9 and TRBJ2-5; D may be TRBD2 (6 bases). The sequence derives from a woman in her twenties or thirties in good health and CMV-seropositive. The CDR3 sequence: CASSLSGGQETQYF. The CDR3 DNA reads TGTGCCAGCAGCCTCTCCGGAGGGCAAGAGACCCAGTACTTC.